A selection of T cell receptor beta chains follows, all from one sample in a study of a mutant IDH1 vaccine in newly diagnosed glioma. No antigen has been identified for these receptors. Repertoires were generated with immunoSEQ multiplex PCR, while TCRdb's copy carries only in-frame clones and drops some. The sample contains about 72,000 clones, approximately 80% of which appear only once. The starting material was PBMCs, obtained from a glioma patient whose treatment included an IDH1 peptide vaccine. The source of these receptors is a man between 18 and 29 years old with glioma. CDR3s include the opening cysteine and the closing phenylalanine or tryptophan. D genes are given only for firm matches. Only part of the rows carry a size: once, few, many, or a class if the clone is expanded.

>.|TRBJ1-1|.|TRBV5-1
TGCGCCAGCAGCTTGATCTTAATGAACACTGAAGCTTTCTTT
CASSLILMNTEAFF
>TRBD1|TRBJ2-7|.|TRBV5-1
TGCGCCAGCAGCTTGGAGCTTTTTGGACAGGCCCGATACTTC
CASSLELFGQARYF
>TRBD1|TRBJ1-2|.|TRBV7-6
TGTGCCAGCAGCTTCACAGGGGGCTATGGCTACACCTTC
CASSFTGGYGYTF
>.|TRBJ1-5|.|TRBV27
TGTGCCAGCAGTTTGGACGGCGTTCATCAGCCCCAGCATTTT
CASSLDGVHQPQHF
>.|TRBJ2-3|.|TRBV11-2
TGTGCCAGCAGCTCCACAGATACGCAGTATTTT
CASSSTDTQYF
>TRBD1|TRBJ1-2|.|TRBV4-1
TGCGCCAGCAGCTCTCCGGGACAGGGGGCGCAAATTTACTATGGCTACACCTTC
CASSSPGQGAQIYYGYTF
>TRBD1|TRBJ1-1|.|TRBV7-2
TGTGCCAGCAGCCCACGGATCGGACAGGGTCGGGAGGTGAACACTGAAGCTTTCTTT
CASSPRIGQGREVNTEAFF
>.|TRBJ2-1|.|TRBV11-2
TGTGCCAGCAGCTTAGTCGGGGTACTGGTTGGGTACAATGAGCAGTTCTTC
CASSLVGVLVGYNEQFF
>TRBD2|TRBJ2-3|.|TRBV5-1
TGCGCCAGCAGCTTCGCGGCGCGGGAGATAACAGATACGCAGTATTTT
CASSFAAREITDTQYF
>.|TRBJ1-1|.|TRBV7-9
TGTGCCAGCAGCTTAGGTTATCAGGGTTTCACTGAAGCTTTCTTT
CASSLGYQGFTEAFF
>.|TRBJ2-7|once|TRBV11-2
TGTGCCAGCAGCCCCCCTGGGACTGCTGTTTCCTACGAGCAGTACTTC
CASSPPGTAVSYEQYF
>TRBD1|TRBJ2-1|once|TRBV7-6
TGTGCCAGCAGGCCTGACAGGGGGGATAACAATGAGCAGTTCTTC
CASRPDRGDNNEQFF
>.|TRBJ1-1|.|TRBV7-8
TGTGCCAGCAGCTTAGGGTTCGGGGCGTACACTGAAGCTTTCTTT
CASSLGFGAYTEAFF
>.|TRBJ1-2|.|TRBV5-5
TGTGCCACCAACTCGGCCAATAACTATGGCTACACCTTC
CATNSANNYGYTF
>.|TRBJ2-7|.|TRBV19
TGTGCCAGTAGTATAACCCTTGGCGGCGAGCAGTACTTC
CASSITLGGEQYF
>TRBD1|TRBJ1-2|.|TRBV30
TGTGCCTGGAGTCTGGGTTTTGGGACAGGCTATGGCTACACCTTC
CAWSLGFGTGYGYTF
>TRBD2|TRBJ2-5|.|TRBV10-3
TGTGCCATCAGTGATGGACTAGCGGGAGGGCCTTTGGGGGGGGAGACCCAGTACTTC
CAISDGLAGGPLGGETQYF
>.|TRBJ2-7|once|TRBV5-4
TGTGCCAGCAGCGTTGACAGGTCTACATCCTACGAGCAGTACTTC
CASSVDRSTSYEQYF
>.|TRBJ1-1|.|TRBV30
TGTGCCTGGAATCCGGGCATGAACACTGAAGCTTTCTTT
CAWNPGMNTEAFF
>.|TRBJ1-2|.|TRBV4-1
TGCGCCAGCAGCCAAGAGGGGGGGGGCATTTATGGCTACACCTTC
CASSQEGGGIYGYTF
>.|TRBJ1-1|once|TRBV7-9
TGTGCCAGCAGCGTAGGGACAAACACTGAAGCTTTCTTT
CASSVGTNTEAFF
>.|TRBJ2-5|once|TRBV7-9
TGTGCCAGCGACCCATACGGACCACAAGAGACCCAGTACTTC
CASDPYGPQETQYF
>TRBD2|TRBJ2-7|.|TRBV5-1
TGCGCCAGCAGCTCGGCGGGGGGGACCCCCCTCGAGCAGTACTTC
CASSSAGGTPLEQYF
>.|TRBJ1-2|.|TRBV6-6
TGTGCCAGCAGTTACGGGCAGCGGCGGGGAGGCTACACCTTC
CASSYGQRRGGYTF